The present entry profiles one T cell receptor (beta chain) with its context. This sample was included in a study of T cell changes during pregnancy in multiple sclerosis. Sequencing used immunoSEQ multiplex PCR; TCRdb keeps in-frame clones, though not all of them. Among 93,000 or so clones listed, approximately 90% were seen once. The V and J ends lost 4 bases and 0 bases, in that order; junction bases with no gene match: 9. The CDR3 sequence is 17 residues long. From germline, CDR1 is SGHAT and CDR2 FQDESV (reference sequence). This TCR came from a female donor with multiple sclerosis, enrolled in a pregnancy study. The sample in question was peripheral blood, obtained before pregnancy. The V and J genes are TRBV11-1 and TRBJ2-7, with 10 bases identical to TRBD2. The CDR3 DNA reads TGTGCCAGCAGCTATACAGGGACTAGCGCTCGCTCCTACGAGCAGTACTTC. It specifies CASSYTGTSARSYEQYF.